This T cell receptor beta chain was captured by sequencing in a study of blood T cell repertoires in COVID-19. Background on the study: The United States, Italy and Spain supplied acute and convalescent COVID-19 samples. In each case, the material was cDNA or gDNA derived from T cells, B-cell-depleted T cells, or PBMCs.

In the original workflow: Cell counts per sample came from amplifying reference gene primers. This table comes from immunoSEQ multiplex PCR, and its TCRdb copy is limited to in-frame clones, with some not included. D and trimming were read from the DNA, whereas the V and J calls and clone size are those reported in that table. The sample has 180,000 or so clones, around 85% seen once. The CDR3 loop spans 13 amino acids. The V and J ends lost 0 bases and 4 bases respectively, with 6 bases between them. In germline, CDR1 is MGHRA, CDR2 YSYEKL. This TCR derives from a woman older than 75 with acute or convalescent COVID-19. Source material: peripheral blood. This chain connects TRBV4-1 to TRBJ1-1, with D unresolved. CDR3 DNA: TGCGCCAGCAGCCAAGATGCCGGCACTGAAGCTTTCTTT. This codes for CASSQDAGTEAFF.